This record covers a single T cell receptor beta chain. At one boundary the junction diverges from the germline segment, which might be a read error. The data were obtained in a study of blood T cell repertoires in COVID-19. Profiled with immunoSEQ multiplex PCR; TCRdb holds only in-frame clones, not every one. Of 200,000 to 250,000 clones listed, approximately 83% are singletons. Germline CDR1 reads LGHDT; CDR2 reads YNNKEL (reference sequence). The length of the CDR3 is 17 residues. This TCR came from a woman between 50 and 59 years old who had been exposed to COVID-19. Source material: PBMCs or T cells enriched from blood (not recorded which). The V call is TRBV3-1 (or the pseudogene TRBV3-2), the J call TRBJ2-2; 8 bases line up with TRBD2. The CDR3 sequence: CASSPALGGGSTGELLF. The CDR3, as DNA: TGTGCCAGCAGCCCCGCCCTTGGCGGGGGGTCAACCGGGGAGCTGCTTTTT.